What follows is one TCR beta chain and its context. Antigen unknown. 13 Jbeta primers and 60 Vbeta primers were used for the PCR. The repertoire was sequenced with immunoSEQ multiplex PCR; TCRdb's copy has only in-frame clones and lacks some. The table records some 130,000 clones, roughly four fifths of them present only once. This cohort consisted of healthy bone marrow donors. Donors were nominally healthy when sampled, though unrecorded immune exposures were likely. These data belong to a study of cytomegalovirus exposure and HLA in healthy donors. Overall study context: Membership in the Caucasian-associated ancestry cluster was found for 75% to 90% of almost 400 genotyped donors.

The CDR3 has 15 amino acids. V lost 5 bases and J lost 7, with 20 bases in between. Germline lookup yields CDR1 SGHVS and CDR2 FQNEAQ. The study's findings and limits: TCR beta sequences reportedly predicted most subjects' HLA-A and HLA-B alleles accurately.

This chain joins TRBV7-8 and TRBJ1-2; the D is unclear. The receptor was isolated from a man aged 30 to 45 in good health and CMV-seronegative. The sample consisted of PBMCs. CDR3 protein: CASSPQPGEVGGYTF. Here the CDR3 DNA reads TGTGCCAGCAGCCCTCAACCCGGGGAGGTCGGTGGCTACACCTTC.